The entry that follows covers one T cell receptor beta chain sequence. Relative to the germline gene, one junction end is altered; a read error may explain this. Libraries were prepared by immunoSEQ multiplex PCR; TCRdb keeps only in-frame clonotypes and omits some of them. The data hold about 72,000 clones, with 80% to 90% observed a single time. The sample comes from a study of neoadjuvant anti-PD-1 for oral cavity cancer. This CDR3 is 12 amino acids long. The V gene's germline CDR1 is KGHSH and CDR2 LQKENI. J is TRBJ2-1 and V is TRBV18, with D perhaps assigned TRBD1 or TRBD2 (6 bases each). Material: PBMCs, obtained before nivolumab (anti-PD-1) treatment. This clonotype originated in a person between 40 and 80 years old with oral cavity squamous cell carcinoma. DNA for the CDR3: TGTGCCAGCTCTCCACAGGGACTTGAGCAGTTCTTC. Its translation: CASSPQGLEQFF.